What follows describes a single T cell receptor beta chain. Its target is unknown. The data originate from a study of T cell responses to AZD1222 COVID-19 vaccine. About the research overall: The analysis combined second doses at about 4 or about 12 weeks. Study results and caveats: Only a handful of individuals given AZD1222 were seropositive at baseline. Reportedly, nearly half the spike-specific TCRs target unmutated variant regions.

Germline lookup yields CDR1 KGHSH and CDR2 LQKENI. The CDR3 contains 15 residues. Trimming removed 1 base at V and 4 bases at J, with 10 bases between. The repertoire was sequenced with immunoSEQ multiplex PCR; TCRdb's copy has only in-frame clones and lacks some. The sample has about 100,000 clones, 70% to 90% seen once. The TCR comes from an adult in good health. Sequenced material: peripheral blood, taken on day 0 of AZD1222 vaccination. The gene calls are TRBV18 and TRBJ1-4, with D maybe TRBD1 (5 bases). CDR3 amino acids: CASSPRDSDNEKLFF. As DNA, the CDR3 is TGTGCCAGCTCACCACGAGACAGTGATAATGAAAAACTGTTTTTT.